This T cell receptor (beta chain) was identified in a study of CD8+ T cells in alopecia areata. Study information: Tofacitinib was taken orally by treated patients, and the dose was 5 to 10 mg twice daily. Regarding the study as a whole: More clonal than normal scalp was lesional scalp, particularly alopecia totalis/universalis. Between patients, shared TCR sequences were less clear than in mice. This was possibly due in part to HLA diversity in the patient population.

Extracted from the samples, RNA was reverse transcribed into cDNA to serve as the sequencing template. The method was immunoSEQ multiplex PCR; TCRdb's version includes in-frame clones alone and lacks a portion of them. The data contain roughly 150,000 clones, more than 45% of them singletons. A note on this clone: Its specificity is not known.

Alopecia areata patients provided lesional scalp punch biopsies and peripheral blood, both collected for the study. Trimming pared 0 bases from V and 0 bases from J, leaving 19 bases between. This CDR3 spans 19 amino acids. Germline assignment: CDR1 SGDLS and CDR2 YYNGEE. V and J are TRBV9 and TRBJ2-1; D not certain. The sequenced sample was CD4+ T cells sorted from blood. This TCR was sampled from a human donor with alopecia areata. The CDR3 DNA reads TGTGCCAGCAGCGTAGGACCGTCGGAAGGGCTGAGCTCCTACAATGAGCAGTTCTTC. Its protein product is CASSVGPSEGLSSYNEQFF.